The clone carrying this TCR beta chain was recorded at least ten times. Its antigen is still unknown. cDNA was made by 5'RACE with 10-nucleotide random UMIs. MiXCR, run by TCRdb on the 5' RACE reads, gives a single entry per CDR3 protein. The sample includes roughly 70,000 distinct CDR3 sequences, approximately 5% seen only once; the top ten take 2% to 2.5%. This sample is drawn from a study of neurological immune-mediated disorders. The germline CDR1 and CDR2 sequences are SEHNR and FQNEAQ (reference sequence). Trimming left V 6 bases short and J 0 bases short, with 7 bases between. The CDR3 is made up of 13 amino acids. Findings and limits, study-wide: Clinical features showed no association with the multiple sclerosis repertoire cluster, and MRI features showed none either. When the repertoires were sorted by phylogenetic grouping, those of 18 of 34 multiple sclerosis patients ended up in one related-CDR3 cluster, a possible signature.

The TCR originated in a woman aged 65 to 85 with multiple sclerosis. Sequencing was carried out using PBMCs. The chain uses TRBV7-9 and TRBJ2-3; D gene ambiguous. CDR3 loop: CASSSDSTDTQYF. The CDR3, as DNA: TGTGCCAGCAGTTCGGATAGCACAGATACGCAGTATTTT.